The next 30 T cell receptor beta chains were all read from a single sample in a study of T cell responses to AZD1222 COVID-19 vaccine. Data came from immunoSEQ multiplex PCR; TCRdb stores just in-frame clones and leaves some out. The sample yields approximately 170,000 clones, 75% to 95% seen once. The starting material was peripheral blood, obtained on day 0 of AZD1222 vaccination. The source is an adult in good health.

The chain employs TRBV29-1 and TRBJ2-7; 7 bases match TRBD2. CDR3 size: 15 residues. J lost 1 base, V lost 4 bases, and 10 bases had no gene match. Germline CDR1 and CDR2: SQVTM and ANQGSEA. The CDR3: CSVAGGDEKSYEQYF. The CDR3 DNA follows: TGCAGCGTTGCTGGGGGGGATGAAAAGTCCTACGAGCAGTACTTC.

CDR3 region: CAWSGLVAGGSGTDTQYF. In DNA form, the CDR3 reads TGTGCCTGGAGTGGGTTGGTAGCGGGAGGGTCTGGCACAGATACGCAGTATTTT. V and J are TRBV30 and TRBJ2-3; 11 nucleotides agree with TRBD2. There are 18 residues in the CDR3. Germline V gives CDR1 GTSNPN, CDR2 SVGIG (reference sequence). Trimming removed 1 base from V and 1 base from J; junction bases left unmatched: 10.

This chain links TRBV2 with TRBJ1-1; D call uncertain. Per germline, CDR1 SNHLY and CDR2 FYNNEI. CDR3 length: 13 residues. V lost 5 bases and J 0 bases, leaving 7 bases between the germline ends. The CDR3 loop reads CASSTRVNTEAFF. Written as DNA, the CDR3 is TGTGCCAGCAGTACGAGGGTGAACACTGAAGCTTTCTTT.

The CDR3 sequence is CASGSTDKGSPLHF. DNA of the CDR3: TGTGCTAGTGGTTCGACGGATAAAGGGTCACCCCTCCACTTT. V and J are TRBV12-5 and TRBJ1-6; D not resolved. Trimming removed 4 bases at V and 10 bases at J, with 14 bases between. The CDR3 sequence is 14 residues long. Germline V gene data show CDR1 as LGHNT and CDR2 as FRNRAP.

The CDR3 reads CSVVQRMNTEAFF. CDR3 sequence (DNA): TGCAGCGTCGTCCAAAGAATGAACACTGAAGCTTTCTTT. V gene TRBV29-1 combines with J gene TRBJ1-1; unclear D gene. The V gene lost 6 bases and the J gene lost 0 bases, with 11 bases spanning the gap. Germline-derived CDR1 and CDR2 are SQVTM and ANQGSEA. This CDR3 contains 13 residues. The variable domain in full, with the rest retrieved from reference TRBV29-1 and TRBJ1-1, is SAVISQKPSRDICQRGTSLTIQCQVDSQVTMMFWYRQQPGQSLTLIATANQGSEATYESGFVIDKFPISRPNLTFSTLTVSNMSPEDSSIYLCSVVQRMNTEAFFGQGTRLTVV.

The chain is built from TRBV27 and TRBJ2-1, with D unclear. The V end was cut by 1 base, the J end by 0 bases, with 4 bases between. In germline, CDR1 is MNHEY, CDR2 SMNVEV (reference sequence). The CDR3 covers 14 residues. In DNA form, the CDR3 reads TGTGCCAGCAGTTTATGGGGCTCCTACAATGAGCAGTTCTTC. Protein: CASSLWGSYNEQFF.

V usage is TRBV11-3 and J usage is TRBJ2-7; D call uncertain. V was cut by 0 bases and J by 3 bases, with 6 bases left in between. Germline V gives CDR1 SGHNT, CDR2 YENEEA. The CDR3 covers 13 residues. The CDR3 DNA follows: TGTGCCAGCAGCTTAGATTTACACTACGAGCAGTACTTC. Translated, it gives CASSLDLHYEQYF.

The V gene is TRBV7-2, the J gene TRBJ1-5; D gene uncertain. V lost 5 bases, J lost 2 bases, and 10 bases lay in between. CDR1 is SGHTA and CDR2 is FQGNSA in the germline V gene. The CDR3 totals 14 residues. This CDR3 is CASSPRTGNQPQHF. CDR3 in DNA: TGTGCCAGCAGCCCCCGGACGGGCAATCAGCCCCAGCATTTT.

Concerning this clone: Other DNA sequences in the same sample also yield this CDR3. The V and J genes are TRBV9 and TRBJ2-2; D gene ambiguous. The CDR3 covers 13 residues. V dropped 0 bases and J dropped 5 bases, with 5 bases sitting between them. Germline CDR1 is SGDLS and CDR2 is YYNGEE. The CDR3 DNA reads as TGTGCCAGCAGCGTAGTGGGAACCGGGGAGCTGTTTTTT. Residues: CASSVVGTGELFF.

The genes are TRBV18 and TRBJ2-7, with TRBD1 matching over 9 bases. V shed 6 bases and J 7 bases; nucleotides not matched to a gene: 16. CDR1 is KGHSH, CDR2 LQKENI, per germline. The CDR3 runs to 16 residues. In nucleotides, the CDR3 is TGTGCCAGCTCGATAAAACAGGGGGCCCTGCCTGAGGAGCAGTACTTC. This translates into CASSIKQGALPEEQYF.

CDR3 protein: CASSLLRPYEQYF. In DNA form, the CDR3 reads TGTGCCAGCAGCTTATTACGGCCCTACGAGCAGTACTTC. The genes are TRBV11-2 and TRBJ2-7; D unresolved. Germline V lookup: CDR1 SGHAT, CDR2 FQNNGV. The CDR3 runs 13 residues. The V and J ends lost 2 bases and 2 bases respectively, with 7 bases between them.

The chain is built from TRBV20-1 and TRBJ2-1; 7 bases line up with TRBD1. The junction had 2 bases not matched to a gene; V was cut back by 3 bases and J by 9 bases. The germline gives CDR1 DFQATT, CDR2 SNEGSKA (reference sequence). The CDR3 runs 11 residues. CDR3 residues: CSARRGPEQFF. The CDR3, as DNA: TGCAGTGCTAGGAGGGGGCCTGAGCAGTTCTTC.

The chain uses TRBV7-3 and TRBJ2-2; 7 bases map to TRBD2. From germline, CDR1 is SGHTA and CDR2 FQGTGA. CDR3 length equals 17 residues. V was pared by 0 bases and J by 1 base, with 5 bases of the junction left unmatched. This CDR3 is CASSLTIGEGNTGELFF. In nucleotides, the CDR3 is TGTGCCAGCAGCTTAACGATAGGGGAGGGGAACACCGGGGAGCTGTTTTTT.

The chain combines TRBV24-1 with TRBJ2-1, with 7 bases fitting TRBD2. V gave up 7 bases and J gave up 5 bases; unmatched junction bases: 7. The germline CDR1 and CDR2 sequences are KGHDR and SFDVKD. The CDR3 runs to 14 residues. CDR3 loop: CATRAGEGHNEQFF. In DNA form, the CDR3 reads TGTGCCACCAGGGCGGGGGAGGGCCACAATGAGCAGTTCTTC.

Only one count was recorded for this clone. The chain has TRBV9 and TRBJ2-1, with D possibly matching TRBD2 (6 bases). CDR1 and CDR2 (germline): SGDLS, YYNGEE. The CDR3 spans 14 residues. V lost 4 bases and J 13 bases, leaving 21 bases between the germline ends. The CDR3 DNA sequence: TGTGCCAGCAGCCCCCCACGGGGCGGCGGGGAACAGTTCTTC. As protein: CASSPPRGGGEQFF. Combining the CDR3 with reference TRBV9 and TRBJ2-1 gives the whole variable domain DSGVTQTPKHLITATGQRVTLRCSPRSGDLSVYWYQQSLDQGLQFLIQYYNGEERAKGNILERFSAQQFPDLHSELNLSSLELGDSALYFCASSPPRGGGEQFFGPGTRLTVL.

The chain has TRBV7-6 and TRBJ1-1; the D is unclear. Trimming took 5 bases from V and 5 from J, leaving 12 bases between them. The CDR3 contains 13 residues. From germline, CDR1 is SGHVS and CDR2 FNYEAQ. The CDR3 reads CASSPSLTTEAFF. CDR3 coding DNA: TGTGCCAGCAGCCCCTCCCTGACGACTGAAGCTTTCTTT.

This rearrangement joins TRBV6-5 to TRBJ2-3, with TRBD1 identical over 9 bases. The ends lost 10 bases at V and 6 bases at J; junction bases unmatched: 8. This CDR3 region has 13 residues. Germline lookup yields CDR1 MNHEY and CDR2 SVGAGI. In DNA, the CDR3 is TGTGCCACCCAGGACAGGGGAATTGATACGCAGTATTTT. As protein: CATQDRGIDTQYF.

This clone has only a few counts. The CDR3 here is CASTKGTTGAYEQYF. CDR3 DNA sequence: TGTGCCAGCACAAAGGGAACGACAGGGGCCTACGAGCAGTACTTC. V is TRBV6-5 and J is TRBJ2-7, with TRBD1 matching over 8 bases. The CDR3 spans 15 residues. The trim removed 7 bases at V and 2 bases at J, leaving 10 bases unmatched. CDR1 MNHEY and CDR2 SVGAGI come from the germline V gene.

The chain recombines TRBV14 with TRBJ1-2; D remains ambiguous. This CDR3 is 13 amino acids long. CDR1 is SGHDN and CDR2 is FVKESK in the germline V gene. V lost 4 bases and J 3 bases, leaving 9 bases between the germline ends. The CDR3 DNA reads as TGTGCCAGCAGCCCGTACTGGGACTATGGCTACACCTTC. Protein sequence: CASSPYWDYGYTF.

The chain couples TRBV4-1 to TRBJ1-1, with D tentatively TRBD1 (5 bases). Trimming took 3 bases from V and 6 from J, leaving 17 bases between them. The CDR3 runs to 15 residues. Per germline, CDR1 MGHRA and CDR2 YSYEKL. CDR3 DNA sequence: TGCGCCAGCAGCCACCCTATCCAGGGAGGGCCTGAAGCTTTCTTT. It codes for CASSHPIQGGPEAFF.

This chain connects TRBV10-3 to TRBJ1-1; D perhaps matches TRBD1 (6 bases). The CDR3 extends over 15 amino acids. Trimming took off 3 bases at V and 5 bases at J, with 16 bases between the two ends. Looked up from germline, CDR1 is ENHRY and CDR2 is SYGVKD. CDR3 DNA: TGTGCCATCAGTGACCCTAGAGGGGGACGGACTGAAGCTTTCTTT. The encoded protein is CAISDPRGGRTEAFF.

The rearrangement joins TRBV24-1 to TRBJ2-1, with 12 bases that match TRBD2. Unmatched junction bases numbered 16, after V lost 4 bases and J lost 4 bases. Looked up from germline, CDR1 is KGHDR and CDR2 is SFDVKD. This CDR3 contains 20 residues. CDR3 sequence: CATSDIRTSGKGQAYNEQFF. DNA of the CDR3: TGTGCCACCAGTGACATCAGGACTAGCGGGAAAGGTCAAGCTTACAATGAGCAGTTCTTC.

This chain connects TRBV4-1 to TRBJ2-5; tentatively, D is TRBD2 (6 bases). Looked up from germline, CDR1 is MGHRA and CDR2 is YSYEKL. V lost 2 bases, J lost 5 bases, and 12 bases lay in between. The CDR3 has 14 amino acids. The CDR3 coding sequence is TGCGCCAGCAGCCAAACGGGAGTATGGGAGACCCAGTACTTC. It is translated as CASSQTGVWETQYF.

The rearrangement uses TRBV7-8 and TRBJ2-1; D remains unclear. Germline CDR1 reads SGHVS; CDR2 reads FQNEAQ. This CDR3 region has 15 residues. V was trimmed by 0 bases and J by 5 bases, leaving 11 bases between them. CDR3: CASSLASLWDNEQFF. The CDR3 nucleotides read TGTGCCAGCAGCTTAGCGAGTTTATGGGACAATGAGCAGTTCTTC.

The chain combines TRBV7-2 with TRBJ2-7; no definite D call. The germline V gene encodes CDR1 SGHTA and CDR2 FQGNSA. V was trimmed by 2 bases and J by 5 bases, leaving 13 bases between them. There are 14 residues in the CDR3. The CDR3 nucleotides are TGTGCCAGCAGCTTAAGGTCTTTGCACGACGAGCAGTACTTC. Its protein product is CASSLRSLHDEQYF.

This clone was recorded only once. The chain carries TRBV5-1 and TRBJ2-6; no clear D gene. The V end lost 0 bases, the J end lost 2 bases, and 6 bases lay between the germline ends. Germline CDR1 SGHRS, CDR2 YFSETQ. CDR3 length equals 15 residues. The CDR3 DNA follows: TGCGCCAGCAGCTTGGGGGAAGCTGGGGCCAACGTCCTGACTTTC. Translation gives CASSLGEAGANVLTF. Supplemented by reference TRBV5-1 and TRBJ2-6, the full variable domain reads KAGVTQTPRYLIKTRGQQVTLSCSPISGHRSVSWYQQTPGQGLQFLFEYFSETQRNKGNFPGRFSGRQFSNSRSEMNVSTLELGDSALYLCASSLGEAGANVLTFGAGSRLTVL.

This rearrangement joins TRBV5-1 to TRBJ2-7; 9 positions agree with TRBD1. This CDR3 region has 17 residues. Trimming at V came to 4 bases and at J to 3 bases, leaving 14 bases not matched to a gene. CDR1 and CDR2 (germline): SGHRS, YFSETQ. CDR3 nucleotides: TGCGCCAGCAGCCCGGACAGGGGTACGATGGCCCACTACGAGCAGTACTTC. Encoded protein: CASSPDRGTMAHYEQYF.

V gene TRBV5-1 combines with J gene TRBJ1-2; unclear D gene. The CDR3 is 13 amino acids. The germline V gene has CDR1 SGHRS and CDR2 YFSETQ. V was trimmed by 4 bases and J by 7 bases, leaving 14 bases between them. The CDR3 nucleotides are TGCGCCAGCAGCCCTAGCGGTGTCGCTGGCTACACCTTC. Residues: CASSPSGVAGYTF.

This chain joins TRBV12-3 or TRBV12-4 and TRBJ2-3; D perhaps matches TRBD2 (6 bases). V shed 6 bases and J shed 9 bases, with 13 bases lying between them. The CDR3 is made up of 12 amino acids. CDR3 sequence: CASSRLAETQYF. The DNA for the CDR3 is TGTGCCAGCAGCCGATTAGCGGAGACGCAGTATTTT.

The chain carries TRBV21-1 and TRBJ2-6; the table's D call, TRBD2, was not checked against the DNA. TRBV21-1 is deemed a pseudogene. This CDR3 is built from 17 residues. CDR3 in amino acids: CASTWGLAQGGANVLTF. The CDR3 DNA is TGTGCCAGCACCTGGGGACTAGCGCAAGGGGGGGCCAACGTCCTGACTTTC.